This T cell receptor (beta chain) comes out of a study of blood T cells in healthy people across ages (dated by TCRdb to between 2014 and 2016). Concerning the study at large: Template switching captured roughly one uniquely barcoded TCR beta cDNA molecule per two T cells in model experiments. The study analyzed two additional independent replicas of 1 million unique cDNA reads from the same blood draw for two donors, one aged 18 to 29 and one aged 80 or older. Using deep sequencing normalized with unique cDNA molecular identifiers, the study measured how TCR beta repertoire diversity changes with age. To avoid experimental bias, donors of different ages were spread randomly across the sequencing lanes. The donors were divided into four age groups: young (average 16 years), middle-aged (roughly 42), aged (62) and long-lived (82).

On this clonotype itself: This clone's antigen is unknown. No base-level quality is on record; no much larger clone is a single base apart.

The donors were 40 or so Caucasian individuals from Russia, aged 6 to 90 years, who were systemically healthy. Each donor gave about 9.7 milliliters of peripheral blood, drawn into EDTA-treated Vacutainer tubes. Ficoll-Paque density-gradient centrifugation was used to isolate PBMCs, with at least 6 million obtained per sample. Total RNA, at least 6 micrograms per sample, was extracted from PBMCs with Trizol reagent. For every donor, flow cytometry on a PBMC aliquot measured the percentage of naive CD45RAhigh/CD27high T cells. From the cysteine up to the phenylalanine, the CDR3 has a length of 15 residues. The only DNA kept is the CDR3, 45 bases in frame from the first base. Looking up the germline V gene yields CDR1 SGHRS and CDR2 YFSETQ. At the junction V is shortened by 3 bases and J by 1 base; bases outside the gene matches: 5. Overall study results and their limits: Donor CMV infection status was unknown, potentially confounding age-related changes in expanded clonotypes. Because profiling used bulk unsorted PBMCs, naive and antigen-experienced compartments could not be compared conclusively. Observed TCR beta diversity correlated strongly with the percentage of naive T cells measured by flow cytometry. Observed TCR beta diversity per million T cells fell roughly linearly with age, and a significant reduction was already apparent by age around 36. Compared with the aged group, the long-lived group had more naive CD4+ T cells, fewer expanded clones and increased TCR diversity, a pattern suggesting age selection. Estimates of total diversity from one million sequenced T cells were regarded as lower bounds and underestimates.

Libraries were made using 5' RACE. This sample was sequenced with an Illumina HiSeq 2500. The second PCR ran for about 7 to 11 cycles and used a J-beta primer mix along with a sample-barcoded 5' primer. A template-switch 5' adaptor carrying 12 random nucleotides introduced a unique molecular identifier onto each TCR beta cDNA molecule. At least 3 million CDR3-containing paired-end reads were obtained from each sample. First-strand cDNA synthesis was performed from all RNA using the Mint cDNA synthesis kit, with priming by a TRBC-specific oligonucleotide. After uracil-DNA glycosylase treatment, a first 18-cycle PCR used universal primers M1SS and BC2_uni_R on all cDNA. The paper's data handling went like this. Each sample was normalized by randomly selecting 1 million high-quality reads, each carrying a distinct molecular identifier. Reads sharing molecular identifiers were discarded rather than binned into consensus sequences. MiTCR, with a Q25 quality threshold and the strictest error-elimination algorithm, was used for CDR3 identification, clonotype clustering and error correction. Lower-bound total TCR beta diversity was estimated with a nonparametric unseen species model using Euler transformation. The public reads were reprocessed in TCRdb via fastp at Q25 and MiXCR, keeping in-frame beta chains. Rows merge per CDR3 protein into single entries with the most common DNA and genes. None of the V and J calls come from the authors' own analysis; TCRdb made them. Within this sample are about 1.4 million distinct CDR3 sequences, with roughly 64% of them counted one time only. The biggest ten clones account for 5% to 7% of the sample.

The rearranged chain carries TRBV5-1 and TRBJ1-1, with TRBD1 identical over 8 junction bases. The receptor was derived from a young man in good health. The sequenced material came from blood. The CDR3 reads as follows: CASSYEQGGNTEAFF. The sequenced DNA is TGCGCCAGCAGCTACGAACAGGGGGGGAACACTGAAGCTTTCTTT.